The next 15 T cell receptor beta chains were all read from a single sample in a study of T cell repertoires in cytomegalovirus infection. TCRdb used MiXCR to reprocess the reads, holding one entry per CDR3 protein. The table lists 150,000 to 200,000 distinct CDR3 sequences, over 13% of them singletons, with 25% to 30% in the top ten. Sequenced material: PBMCs. These receptors came from a human donor in good health (CMV status not recorded). Some clones in this sample may be carry-over from other donors' samples.

This clonotype was observed a handful of times. V usage is TRBV18 and J usage is TRBJ1-5, with TRBD1 identical over 11 bases. Germline assignment: CDR1 KGHSH and CDR2 LQKENI. Trimming removed 6 bases from V and 5 bases from J; junction bases left unmatched: 6. This CDR3 region has 15 residues. The CDR3, as DNA: TGTGCCAGCTCGCGGGACAGGGGGGTGGATCAGCCCCAGCATTTT. This translates into CASSRDRGVDQPQHF.

This clonotype was seen ten or more times. The junction does not match germline at one end; this may be a read error. J is TRBJ2-5 and V is TRBV28, with 12 nucleotides matching TRBD2. The CDR3 is 16 amino acids. Germline CDR1 MDHEN, CDR2 SYDVKM. The CDR3: CASSWMAGGLAGEHDF. The CDR3 coding sequence is TGTGCCAGCAGCTGGATGGCCGGGGGACTAGCGGGCGAGCATGATTTC.

The chain couples TRBV12-3 or TRBV12-4 to TRBJ1-1; D is unclear. This CDR3 region has 11 residues. Trimming took 7 bases from V and 4 from J, leaving 7 bases between them. The CDR3 region has the DNA TGTGCCAGCACTGTGGGCACTGAAGCTTTCTTT. Amino acid sequence: CASTVGTEAFF.

The rearrangement links TRBV29-1 to TRBJ2-5; 7 nucleotides align to TRBD2. CDR3 length: 12 amino acids. With V trimmed by 7 bases and J by 2 bases, 4 bases remained unmatched. The germline gives CDR1 SQVTM, CDR2 ANQGSEA. CDR3 sequence: CSATGGQETQYF. The CDR3 DNA is TGCAGCGCGACCGGGGGGCAAGAGACCCAGTACTTC.

There are a few counts of this clonotype. This chain joins TRBV28 and TRBJ2-5; 11 nucleotides line up with TRBD1. This CDR3 region has 16 residues. Germline V CDR1 and CDR2: MDHEN, SYDVKM. Germline trimming cut 6 bases from V and 0 bases from J; bases unmatched to any gene: 6. CDR3 DNA sequence: TGTGCCAGCAGCGCCGGGACAGGGGGGTACCAAGAGACCCAGTACTTC. This translates into CASSAGTGGYQETQYF.

In its sample, this clonotype was seen many times. This sequence joins TRBV12-5 and TRBJ2-7; either TRBD1 or TRBD2 may fit D (5 bases each). Germline CDR1 and CDR2: LGHNT and FRNRAP. This CDR3 is 14 amino acids long. Here the CDR3 reads CASSPEWGPYEQYF. The DNA for the CDR3 is TGTGCCAGCTCTCCGGAGTGGGGACCCTACGAGCAGTACTTC.

This clonotype has more than one count but fewer than ten. The V and J genes are TRBV19 and TRBJ1-5; no clear D. Trimming removed 3 bases from V and 4 bases from J, with 13 bases in between. CDR3 length: 15 residues. The V gene's germline CDR1 is LNHDA and CDR2 SQIVND (reference sequence). In nucleotides, the CDR3 is TGTGCCAGTAGTATCCTCTCCGACGGGAATCAGCCCCAGCATTTT. It translates to CASSILSDGNQPQHF. Full variable domain (remainder filled in from reference TRBV19 and TRBJ1-5): DGGITQSPKYLFRKEGQNVTLSCEQNLNHDAMYWYRQDPGQGLRLIYYSQIVNDFQKGDIAEGYSVSREKKESFPLTVTSAQKNPTAFYLCASSILSDGNQPQHFGDGTRLSIL.

Only one count was recorded for this clonotype. The gene calls are TRBV6-2 or TRBV6-3 and TRBJ2-3; 11 positions match TRBD2. Germline V gene sequence: CDR1 MNHEY, CDR2 SVGEGT. This CDR3 has 18 residues. Trimming at V came to 0 bases and at J to 1 base, leaving 6 bases not matched to a gene. CDR3 in amino acids: CASSYSPTSGARTDTQYF. CDR3 DNA sequence: TGTGCCAGCAGTTACTCCCCGACTAGCGGGGCCCGCACAGATACGCAGTATTTT.

The chain couples TRBV12-3 or TRBV12-4 to TRBJ2-7; D remains unclear. The CDR3 covers 15 residues. The V end was cut by 6 bases, the J end by 7 bases, with 22 bases between. CDR3 DNA sequence: TGTGCCAGCAGCTTCCTTGATTCTCAGTGGCGTGAGCAGTACTTC. Encoded protein: CASSFLDSQWREQYF.

This clonotype occurred many times. The chain combines TRBV7-8 with TRBJ1-1; D is undetermined. The V end lost 5 bases, the J end lost 5 bases, and 9 bases lay between the germline ends. The CDR3 spans 12 residues. Germline V gene sequence: CDR1 SGHVS, CDR2 FQNEAQ. The CDR3 DNA reads TGTGCCAGCAGCCACGGCCAAACTGAAGCTTTCTTT. This sequence encodes CASSHGQTEAFF. The variable domain in full, completed from reference TRBV7-8 and TRBJ1-1, reads GAGVSQSPRYKVAKRGQDVALRCDPISGHVSLFWYQQALGQGPEFLTYFQNEAQLDKSGLPSDRFFAERPEGSVSTLKIQRTQQEDSAVYLCASSHGQTEAFFGQGTRLTVV.

V usage is TRBV3-1 and J usage is TRBJ2-7, with D uncertain. V was cut by 0 bases and J by 0 bases, with 6 bases left in between. Per germline, CDR1 LGHDT and CDR2 YNNKEL (reference sequence). This CDR3 has 14 amino acids. CDR3 sequence: CASSQDPSSYEQYF. CDR3 bases: TGTGCCAGCAGCCAAGATCCCTCCTCCTACGAGCAGTACTTC.

This clonotype was detected a few times. The V gene is TRBV5-6, the J gene TRBJ1-5, with D possibly being TRBD1 (5 bases). With 2 bases removed from V and 7 bases from J, the gap between germline ends came to 16 bases. Germline V gives CDR1 SGHDT, CDR2 YYEEEE. The CDR3 spans 15 residues. The CDR3 spells CASSLRRGWGQPQHF. For the CDR3, the DNA is TGTGCCAGCAGCTTACGACGGGGCTGGGGGCAGCCCCAGCATTTT.

This clonotype was recorded many times. The V gene is TRBV7-9, the J gene TRBJ1-5, with D unclear. The CDR3 length is 15 residues. Trimming pared 1 base from V and 1 base from J, leaving 8 bases between. CDR1 is SEHNR, CDR2 FQNEAQ, per germline (reference sequence). CDR3 nucleotides: TGTGCCAGCAGCTTAGGTGGGTTGAGCAATCAGCCCCAGCATTTT. Protein product: CASSLGGLSNQPQHF. Based on the CDR3 plus reference TRBV7-9 and TRBJ1-5, the full variable domain is DTGVSQNPRHKITKRGQNVTFRCDPISEHNRLYWYRQTLGQGPEFLTYFQNEAQLEKSRLLSDRFSAERPKGSFSTLEIQRTEQGDSAMYLCASSLGGLSNQPQHFGDGTRLSIL.

This clonotype was counted ten times or more. The chain is built from TRBV7-2 and TRBJ2-3, with D perhaps TRBD1 or TRBD2 (5 bases each). There are 15 residues in the CDR3. Trimming cost V 7 bases and J 2 bases, with 16 bases left between them. The germline CDR1 and CDR2 sequences are SGHTA and FQGNSA. The CDR3 loop reads CASNFGAGNTDTQYF. CDR3 sequence (DNA): TGTGCCAGCAACTTCGGGGCGGGCAACACAGATACGCAGTATTTT.

There are many counts of this clonotype. The chain carries TRBV7-2 and TRBJ2-3; a possible D gene is TRBD2 (6 bases). V was cut by 0 bases and J by 8 bases, with 12 bases left in between. CDR3 length equals 14 residues. CDR1 SGHTA and CDR2 FQGNSA come from the germline V gene. CDR3 sequence (DNA): TGTGCCAGCAGCTTAGCGGCGGGGTCGGTTACGCAGTATTTT. It is translated as CASSLAAGSVTQYF.